This TCR beta chain derives from a study of control samples from healthy donors and cancer patients. Assay: immunoSEQ multiplex PCR; the TCRdb copy retains only in-frame clones and omits some. The sample shows around 140,000 clones, roughly nine tenths of them seen only once. The CDR3 runs 13 residues. CDR1 is LNHNV, CDR2 YYDKDF, per germline (reference sequence). V was shortened by 5 bases and J by 7 bases, with 14 bases between the two germline ends. The source material was blood. This chain joins TRBV15 and TRBJ1-2; D may be TRBD1 (5 bases). The receptor comes from a man between 18 and 35 years old in good health. For the CDR3, the DNA is TGTGCCACCAGCGGGGGTCTGGCTGGTGGCTACACCTTC. Amino acid sequence: CATSGGLAGGYTF.